The entry below describes one T cell receptor (beta chain). Relative to the germline gene, one junction end is altered; a read error may explain this. This record belongs to a study of control samples from healthy donors and cancer patients. The CDR3 covers 16 residues. CDR1 is SSHAT, CDR2 FNYEAQ, per germline (reference sequence). The assay was immunoSEQ multiplex PCR, and TCRdb's table has in-frame clones only and misses some. The sample lists around 53,000 clones; approximately 90% were seen once. The V and J genes are TRBV7-7 and TRBJ2-5; the match to TRBD1 covers 10 bases. The sequence derives from a man aged 55 to 70 with head and neck cancer. Sequenced: PBMCs. The CDR3 loop is CASSLALTGGAETQYF. In DNA, the CDR3 is TGTGCTAGCAGCTTAGCCTTGACAGGGGGCGCAGAGACCCAGTACTTC.